Listed here is a single T cell receptor beta chain. The antigen remains unidentified. CD4+ cells yielded CD45RA+ naive and CD45RA-negative memory subsets. The data originate from a study of shared clonotypes between healthy human individuals. Background on the study: Three plates were used per donor for CD4 naive, three for CD4 memory, two for CD8 naive and one for CD8 memory. Study-wide results and limits: Generation probabilities of non-shared clonotypes were lower (relative to those shared by all four donors).

On sorted subsets, replicate PCRs used 200 ng DNA, or 25,000 to 35,000 T cell genomes. Repertoires were generated with immunoSEQ multiplex PCR, while TCRdb's copy carries only in-frame clones and drops some. The table records about 1 million clones, about 77% of them present only once. V gave up 5 bases and J gave up 5 bases, with 7 bases separating them. Germline CDR1 is SGHTA and CDR2 is FQGNSA. CDR3 length equals 11 residues. Sequencing was done on a sample of memory CD4+ T cells sorted from blood. As for subset: CD45RA-negative fraction. This receptor was identified in a man aged 18 to 29 in good health. The chain links TRBV7-2 to TRBJ2-7, with D uncertain. The CDR3 DNA reads as TGTGCCAGCAGCCCCGCTGACGAGCAGTACTTC. Protein product: CASSPADEQYF.